This TCR beta chain was sequenced in a study of tumor-infiltrating lymphocytes in primary liver carcinoma (dated by TCRdb to about 2017). As for the study more broadly: The five patients, three men and two women aged 30 to 69 years, had hepatocellular carcinoma (four) or combined HCC and intrahepatic cholangiocarcinoma (one). Tumors of the five patients were stage T1-T3 N0M0 with maximum diameters of roughly 4.2 to 11 cm. Samples yielded roughly 3.65 to 7.5 million productive TCRbeta reads; read depth did not differ significantly between tissue types. The study combined TCRbeta repertoire sequencing, expression microarrays and whole-exome sequencing across five regions of each liver tumor, with adjacent normal tissue and blood. A total of some 35 specimens from 5 patients underwent TCRbeta repertoire sequencing, comprising 25 tumor regions, 5 adjacent noncancerous liver tissues and 5 peripheral blood samples. To link TCRbeta repertoire diversity with the local molecular phenotype, the roughly 23 tumor region samples were profiled using Agilent mRNA microarrays. Repertoires from technical replicates were highly reproducible, with mean shared-clone rates around 0.89 and correlation coefficients above 0.95.

At least ten counts were recorded for this clonotype. The antigen it binds to is not known. Per-base quality was not reported, and no clone a single base away is much larger than it. The CDR3 contains 13 residues, cysteine and phenylalanine counted. Here the CDR3 DNA is all that survives: 39 bases in frame from base 1. V is cut by 4 bases and J by 1 base, and the space between the germline ends is 7 bases. From a lookup of the germline V gene, CDR1 and CDR2 are MGHDK and SYGVNS. Using a constant-region primer and ProtoScript II reverse transcriptase, TCRbeta-specific cDNA was reverse-transcribed from 500 ng total RNA. The TCRbeta libraries were prepared through three rounds of nested multiplex PCR following a slightly modified ARM-PCR procedure. Multiplex TRBV1-TRBV30 forward primers and a Cbeta reverse primer were used in the first two PCR rounds, each of which was run for approximately 9 cycles. A final 25-cycle PCR with Deep VentR polymerase added sample barcodes and Illumina adapters. Before sequencing, amplicons of 200-500 bp were gel-purified using a QIAquick gel extraction kit. An Illumina HiSeq 2500 was used to sequence the TCRbeta amplicons, generating 250-bp paired-end reads. From the authors' description of their analysis: Quality trimming of reads was performed with Trimmomatic v0.33, and paired reads were merged with FLASH v1.2.11 so that full CDR3 sequences could be recovered. V, D and J germline segments were assigned to the rearranged TCRbeta sequences by MiGEC v1.2.1b. Clonotype statistics and Shannon-Wiener diversity indices were computed with VDJtools v1.0.0. To cut down on sampling bias, every analysis after diversity analysis relied on just the 250 most abundant clonotypes from each sample. TCRdb handled the public reads itself, with Q25 trimming in fastp and clone calling in MiXCR, and kept productive beta chains. Identical CDR3 protein sequences are pooled into one entry, listed with their most common genes and DNA. The V and J calls and clone size are TCRdb's, not the authors'. The table for this sample lists roughly 100,000 distinct CDR3 sequences; 82% of them were counted only once. The top ten clones comprise 15% to 25% of the sample.

Total RNA and DNA were co-extracted from 20-30 mg of bulk tissue with the AllPrep DNA/RNA mini kit, without cell sorting. Between November 2015 and 2016, five patients in China with histopathologically diagnosed primary liver carcinoma had surgical resection. At the time of sampling, the patients were treatment-naive and had chronic HBV infection. Five spatially separated regions were sampled per tumor: superior, inferior, left-lateral and right-lateral poles, plus the tumor centre. Histology showed that every tumor sample contained more than 75% viable tumor cells. Fresh tumor and adjacent tissue pieces were bisected, with one half stored in RNAlater at -80 degrees C and the other half sent for histology. General conclusions and limits of the study: Bulk unsorted samples precluded comparing CD4+ and CD8+ T cell repertoires. Only roughly 8-25% of top clones appeared in all five regions of a tumor, which suggests that tumor-infiltrating T cells are spatially heterogeneous. Only the TCR beta chain was sequenced, so true repertoire diversity is likely underestimated because unpaired alpha chains were not captured. Compared with blood, tumors had a significantly larger share of the repertoire taken up by the top 250 clones (p = 0.039). The study included only five or six patients, and the authors note findings should be validated in a larger study. Repertoire overlap was higher between tumor regions (mean about 36%) than tumor-adjacent (roughly 17%) or tumor-blood (about 14%) pairs, consistent with antigen-driven expansion.

This clonotype was sampled from a man aged 35 to 55 with primary liver carcinoma and hepatitis B virus infection. Recombination connected TRBV25-1 to TRBJ2-5, and possibly TRBD1, on 5 matching bases. The sample comprised liver tumor tissue from sampling region 3. Explained via the paper, the cell subset or site label denotes: tumor region T3, left-lateral pole. The CDR3 region reads CASSGRGQETQYF. The nucleotide sequence is TGTGCCAGCAGTGGAAGGGGCCAAGAGACCCAGTACTTC. Here the CDR3 is joined to the reference TRBV25-1 and TRBJ2-5 genes, and the full variable domain is: EADIYQTPRYLVIGTGKKITLECSQTMGHDKMYWYQQDPGMELHLIHYSYGVNSTEKGDLSSESTVSRIRTEHFPLTLESARPSHTSQYLCASSGRGQETQYFGPGTRLLVL.